Listed below are T cell receptor beta chains from one sample, sequenced in a study of T-cell memory formation after mild COVID-19. One entry per CDR3 protein, called by TCRdb with MiXCR from the 5' RACE reads. The data contain fewer than 250,000 distinct CDR3 sequences, around 16% of them singletons. The specimen was PBMCs or a T cell subset sorted from them (not recorded which). The receptors originated from an adult woman who had mild COVID-19 (a few samples of this study predate the infection). Cell type and time point are not known. The conserved cysteine and the conserved F or W are not part of the CDR3 here.

v_call cdr3_aa
TRBV5-8 ASSGLRNNQPQH
TRBV6-6 ASSSISNTEAF
TRBV5-1 ASSSGGGRETQY
TRBV18 ASSLDDRVNTEAF
TRBV3-1 ATQGAGKKTQY
TRBV5-6 ASSPGWTSGSSYEQY
TRBV20-1 SARHQWLTDTQY
TRBV11-2 ASSFGGTQSNYGYT
TRBV20-1 SARVIDTEAF
TRBV6-6 ASRGDGVEGYT
TRBV12-3/TRBV12-4 ASSFSGQGGGYT
TRBV10-3 AISTRTSGSYNEQF
TRBV4-1 ASSQVHLRGGEKLF
TRBV7-9 ASSLAQGVSTGELF
TRBV20-1 SARDLGGQGHQETQY
TRBV6-5 ASTAEAGATYEQY
TRBV28 ASRYLETQY
TRBV12-3/TRBV12-4 ASSWGAATNQPQH
TRBV5-1 ASSTGRGNTEAF
TRBV7-9 ASSSRDRDNYGYT
TRBV15 ATSGRGGVHEKLF
TRBV5-4 ASSSGQIQETQY
TRBV25-1 ASSESGRIDGYT
TRBV6-5 ASSPQGVAEEVKRRGTQY
TRBV4-2 ASSQDGGNRFEAF
TRBV20-1 SARDQRASGSTDTQY
TRBV24-1 ATSDLPGRNGSGYT
TRBV9 ASSVDVNTGELF
TRBV6-6 ASGDQTHEQY